Listed here are 16 T cell receptor beta chains from one sample, sequenced in a study of cytomegalovirus exposure and HLA in healthy donors. The primer mix had 60 Vbeta and 13 Jbeta primers. Assay: immunoSEQ multiplex PCR; the TCRdb copy retains only in-frame clones and omits some. The sample gives some 97,000 clones, approximately 77% of which show up once; 11% to 15% is in the top ten. The sample taken for sequencing was PBMCs. The receptors come from a male donor in good health and CMV-seropositive.

The chain uses TRBV4-1 and TRBJ2-6; the D gene is possibly TRBD1 (5 bases). This CDR3 spans 17 amino acids. Looked up from germline, CDR1 is MGHRA and CDR2 is YSYEKL. V was pared by 4 bases and J by 0 bases, with 13 bases between. CDR3 protein: CASSPIWGGSGANVLTF. The CDR3 coding sequence is TGCGCCAGCAGCCCAATTTGGGGCGGCTCTGGGGCCAACGTCCTGACTTTC.

Remarks on this clone: The germline gene is not matched at one end of the junction; a read error may be the cause. V is TRBV7-7 and J is TRBJ2-5; a possible D gene is TRBD1 (5 bases). This CDR3 region has 14 residues. Per germline, CDR1 SSHAT and CDR2 FNYEAQ (reference sequence). The CDR3 reads CASSLGRVGETQYF. The CDR3, as DNA: TGTGCTAGCAGCTTAGGCAGGGTCGGAGAGACCCAGTACTTC.

The gene calls are TRBV9 and TRBJ2-5; TRBD2 is a possible D gene (5 bases). Germline CDR1 SGDLS, CDR2 YYNGEE. The ends were cut back, 1 base at V and 5 bases at J, with 15 bases in the middle. This CDR3 comprises 15 residues. The CDR3 region is CASSVIGAVWETQYF. As DNA, the CDR3 is TGTGCCAGCAGCGTAATCGGAGCGGTTTGGGAGACCCAGTACTTC.

The J gene is TRBJ2-3, the V gene TRBV11-2; D is undetermined. Germline-derived CDR1 and CDR2 are SGHAT and FQNNGV. The CDR3 totals 15 residues. V gave up 5 bases and J gave up 0 bases, with 12 bases separating them. CDR3 protein: CASSLAVRSTDTQYF. The CDR3 bases are TGTGCCAGCAGCCTGGCCGTACGTAGCACAGATACGCAGTATTTT. The full variable domain, completed using reference TRBV11-2 and TRBJ2-3, is EAGVAQSPRYKIIEKRQSVAFWCNPISGHATLYWYQQILGQGPKLLIQFQNNGVVDDSQLPKDRFSAERLKGVDSTLKIQPAKLEDSAVYLCASSLAVRSTDTQYFGPGTRLTVL.

This sequence joins TRBV4-2 and TRBJ1-2; 9 bases agree with TRBD1. V was pared by 3 bases and J by 3 bases, with 5 bases of the junction left unmatched. The CDR3 consists of 15 residues. CDR1 LGHNA and CDR2 YNFKEQ come from the germline V gene. CDR3 coding DNA: TGTGCCAGCAGCCACACAGGGGGCCCTGACTATGGCTACACCTTC. Its translation: CASSHTGGPDYGYTF.

The chain has TRBV15 and TRBJ1-4; 7 bases map to TRBD1. This CDR3 spans 17 amino acids. CDR1 is LNHNV, CDR2 YYDKDF, per germline (reference sequence). After removal of 3 bases from V and 0 bases from J, the junction contained 7 bases not matched to a gene. CDR3 region: CATSSRSQGATNEKLFF. The CDR3 DNA follows: TGTGCCACCAGCAGCCGTTCTCAGGGGGCAACTAATGAAAAACTGTTTTTT. The entire variable domain, with the rest obtained from reference TRBV15 and TRBJ1-4, is as follows: DAMVIQNPRYQVTQFGKPVTLSCSQTLNHNVMYWYQQKSSQAPKLLFHYYDKDFNNEADTPDNFQSRRPNTSFCFLDIRSPGLGDTAMYLCATSSRSQGATNEKLFFGSGTQLSVL.

The V gene is TRBV10-2, the J gene TRBJ2-7, with 9 bases aligning to TRBD2. V shed 9 bases and J 2 bases; nucleotides not matched to a gene: 11. Per the germline V gene, CDR1 is WSHSY and CDR2 is SAAADI. The CDR3 extends over 15 amino acids. CDR3 nucleotides: TGCGCCAGTTCCAGCGGGGGGCCCCCCACCTACGAGCAGTACTTC. This gives the protein CASSSGGPPTYEQYF.

This sequence joins TRBV7-2 and TRBJ1-1; D is undetermined. Deletions cut 6 bases from V and 7 bases from J, with 6 bases between. The V gene's germline CDR1 is SGHTA and CDR2 FQGNSA. The CDR3 runs 10 residues. The CDR3 loop is CASRSYEAFF. CDR3 DNA sequence: TGTGCCAGCAGATCGTATGAAGCTTTCTTT.

The gene calls are TRBV19 and TRBJ1-6, with 8 nucleotides matching TRBD1. CDR3 length: 15 residues. Germline-derived CDR1 and CDR2 are LNHDA and SQIVND (reference sequence). The V and J ends lost 8 bases and 8 bases, in that order; junction bases with no gene match: 11. The chain's CDR3 is CASWDRHGGDSPLHF. DNA for the CDR3: TGTGCCAGTTGGGACAGGCACGGCGGTGATTCACCCCTCCACTTT.

This clone appeared a few times. The CDR3 DNA reads TGCGCCAGCAGCCAGACTAGCGGGGGGGCCTACAATGAGCAGTTCTTC. Residues: CASSQTSGGAYNEQFF. The genes are TRBV4-3 and TRBJ2-1; 14 positions agree with TRBD2. Trimming at V came to 3 bases and at J to 2 bases, leaving 0 bases not matched to a gene. Germline CDR1 is LGHNA and CDR2 is YSLEER. The CDR3 runs 16 residues.

This clone was picked up many times. The genes are TRBV27 and TRBJ2-7; tentatively, D is TRBD2 (5 bases). This CDR3 spans 13 amino acids. Germline lookup yields CDR1 MNHEY and CDR2 SMNVEV (reference sequence). V dropped 9 bases and J dropped 0 bases, with 12 bases sitting between them. CDR3 bases: TGTGCCAGTGCTCCGGGGAGCTCCTACGAGCAGTACTTC. Protein: CASAPGSSYEQYF.

V is TRBV7-2 and J is TRBJ1-5; TRBD1 might be the D (5 bases). Per the germline V gene, CDR1 is SGHTA and CDR2 is FQGNSA. The CDR3 runs 15 residues. Trimming took 0 bases from V and 4 from J, leaving 10 bases between them. This CDR3 reads CASSLAGGPNQPQHF. In DNA, the CDR3 is TGTGCCAGCAGCTTAGCGGGGGGTCCTAATCAGCCCCAGCATTTT.

The chain couples TRBV2 to TRBJ1-3; maybe TRBD1 (6 bases). From germline, CDR1 is SNHLY and CDR2 FYNNEI. Trimming cost V 6 bases and J 0 bases, with 12 bases left between them. CDR3 length equals 15 residues. The CDR3 loop reads CASRGQSLSGNTIYF. The CDR3 bases are TGTGCCAGCAGAGGACAGTCCCTCTCTGGAAACACCATATATTTT.

The chain links TRBV5-4 to TRBJ1-2; 11 bases are a match to TRBD1. V lost 4 bases, J lost 8 bases, and 7 bases stayed unmatched. Germline V gene data show CDR1 as SGHNT and CDR2 as YYREEE (reference sequence). CDR3 length: 14 amino acids. CDR3 DNA sequence: TGTGCCAGCAGCCGTGGACAGGGGGCTTGGGGCTACACCTTC. Its protein product is CASSRGQGAWGYTF.

V is TRBV5-6 and J is TRBJ1-2, with 8 bases fitting TRBD1. The CDR3 consists of 15 residues. The germline V gene has CDR1 SGHDT and CDR2 YYEEEE. J gave up 4 bases and V 5 bases, and 10 bases lay outside the gene matches. The CDR3 spells CASSRRSGGSYGYTF. DNA of the CDR3: TGTGCCAGCAGTCGGCGATCAGGGGGCAGCTATGGCTACACCTTC.

The chain joins TRBV7-9 to TRBJ2-1, with 7 bases identical to TRBD1. The V and J ends lost 6 bases and 4 bases, in that order; junction bases with no gene match: 21. Germline CDR1 SEHNR, CDR2 FQNEAQ (reference sequence). The CDR3 length is 19 residues. CDR3 in amino acids: CASRLIRLLGTETYNEQFF. Here the CDR3 DNA reads TGTGCCAGCAGGTTAATCCGGCTCCTGGGGACAGAGACTTACAATGAGCAGTTCTTC.